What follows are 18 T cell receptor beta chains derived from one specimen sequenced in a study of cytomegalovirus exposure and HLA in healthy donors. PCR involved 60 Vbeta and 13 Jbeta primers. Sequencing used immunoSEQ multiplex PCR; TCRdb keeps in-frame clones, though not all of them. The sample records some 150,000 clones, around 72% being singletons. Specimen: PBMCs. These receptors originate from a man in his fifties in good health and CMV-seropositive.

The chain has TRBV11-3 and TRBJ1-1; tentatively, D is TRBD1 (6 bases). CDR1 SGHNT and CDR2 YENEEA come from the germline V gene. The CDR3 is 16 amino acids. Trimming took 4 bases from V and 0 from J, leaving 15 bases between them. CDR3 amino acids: CASSSPPNRVNTEAFF. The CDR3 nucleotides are TGTGCCAGCAGCTCCCCCCCTAACAGGGTGAACACTGAAGCTTTCTTT. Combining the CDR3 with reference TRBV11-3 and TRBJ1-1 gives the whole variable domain EAGVVQSPRYKIIEKKQPVAFWCNPISGHNTLYWYLQNLGQGPELLIRYENEEAVDDSQLPKDRFSAERLKGVDSTLKIQPAELGDSAVYLCASSSPPNRVNTEAFFGQGTRLTVV.

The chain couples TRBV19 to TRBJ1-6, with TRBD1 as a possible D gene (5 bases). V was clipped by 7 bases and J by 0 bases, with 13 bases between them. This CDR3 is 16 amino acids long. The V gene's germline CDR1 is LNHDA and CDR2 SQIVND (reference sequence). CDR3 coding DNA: TGTGCCAGTACTCACAGGACTAGCTCCTATAATTCACCCCTCCACTTT. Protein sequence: CASTHRTSSYNSPLHF.

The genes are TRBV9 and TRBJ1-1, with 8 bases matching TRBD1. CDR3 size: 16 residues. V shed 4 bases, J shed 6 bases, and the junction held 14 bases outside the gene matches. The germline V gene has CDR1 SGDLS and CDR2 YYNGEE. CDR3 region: CASSRLMQGAMAEAFF. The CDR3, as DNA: TGTGCCAGCAGCCGCCTCATGCAGGGGGCAATGGCTGAAGCTTTCTTT.

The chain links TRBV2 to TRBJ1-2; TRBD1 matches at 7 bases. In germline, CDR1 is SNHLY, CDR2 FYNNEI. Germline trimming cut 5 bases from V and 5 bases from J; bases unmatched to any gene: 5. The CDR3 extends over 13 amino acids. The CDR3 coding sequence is TGTGCCAGCAGTACAGGGGAGCGGTATGGCTACACCTTC. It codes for CASSTGERYGYTF.

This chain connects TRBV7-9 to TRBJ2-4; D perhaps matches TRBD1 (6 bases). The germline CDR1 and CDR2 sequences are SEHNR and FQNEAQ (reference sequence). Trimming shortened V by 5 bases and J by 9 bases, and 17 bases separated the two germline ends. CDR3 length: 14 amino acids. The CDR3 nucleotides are TGTGCCAGCAGCCTCCCCGGACAGTTCGTCATTCAGTACTTC. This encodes CASSLPGQFVIQYF.

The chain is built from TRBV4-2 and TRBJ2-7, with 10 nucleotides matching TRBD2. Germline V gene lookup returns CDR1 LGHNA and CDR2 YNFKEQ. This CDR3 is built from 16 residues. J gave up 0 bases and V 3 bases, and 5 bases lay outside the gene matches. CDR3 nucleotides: TGTGCCAGCAGCCAGGGACTAGCGCTCCCCTCCTACGAGCAGTACTTC. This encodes CASSQGLALPSYEQYF.

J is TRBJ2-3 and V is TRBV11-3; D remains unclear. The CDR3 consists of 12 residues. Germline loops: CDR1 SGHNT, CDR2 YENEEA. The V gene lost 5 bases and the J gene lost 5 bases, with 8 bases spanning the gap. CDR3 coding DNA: TGTGCCAGCAGCATTACTGGAGATACGCAGTATTTT. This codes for CASSITGDTQYF.

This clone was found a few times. The CDR3 region has the DNA TGTGCCAGCAGTCTCGGGGGAGGGCCATCTGGGGCCAACGTCCTGACTTTC. Protein product: CASSLGGGPSGANVLTF. V gene TRBV28 combines with J gene TRBJ2-6, with 7 bases that match TRBD2. CDR1 and CDR2 from the germline V gene are MDHEN and SYDVKM. V lost 5 bases to trimming and J lost 1 base; unmatched junction nucleotides: 8. The CDR3 consists of 17 residues.

In nucleotides, the CDR3 is TGTGCCAGCAGTTACTCGCCAGTCAACACCGGGGAGCTGTTTTTT. Translation gives CASSYSPVNTGELFF. The chain combines TRBV6-5 with TRBJ2-2; D is unresolved. Germline V gene sequence: CDR1 MNHEY, CDR2 SVGAGI. This CDR3 comprises 15 residues. Trimming left V 0 bases short and J 2 bases short, with 7 bases between.

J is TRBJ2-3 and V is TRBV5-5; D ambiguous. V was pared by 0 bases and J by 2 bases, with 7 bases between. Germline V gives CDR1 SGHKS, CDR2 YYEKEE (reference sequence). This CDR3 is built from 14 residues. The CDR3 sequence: CASSLVPYTDTQYF. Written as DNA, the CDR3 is TGTGCCAGCAGCTTGGTCCCCTACACAGATACGCAGTATTTT. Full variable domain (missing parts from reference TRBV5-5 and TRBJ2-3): DAGVTQSPTHLIKTRGQQVTLRCSPISGHKSVSWYQQVLGQGPQFIFQYYEKEERGRGNFPDRFSARQFPNYSSELNVNALLLGDSALYLCASSLVPYTDTQYFGPGTRLTVL.

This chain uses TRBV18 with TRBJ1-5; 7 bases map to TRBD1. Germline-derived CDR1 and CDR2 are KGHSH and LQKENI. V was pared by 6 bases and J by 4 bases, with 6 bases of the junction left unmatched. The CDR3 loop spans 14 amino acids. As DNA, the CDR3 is TGTGCCAGCTCCCCGGGACAGACTAATCAGCCCCAGCATTTT. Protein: CASSPGQTNQPQHF.

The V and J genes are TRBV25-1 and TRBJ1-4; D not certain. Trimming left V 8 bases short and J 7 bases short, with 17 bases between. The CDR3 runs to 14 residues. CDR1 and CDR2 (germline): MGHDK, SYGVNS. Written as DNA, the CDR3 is TGTGCCAGCCGAGGAACTCAACCGGGTGAAAAACTGTTTTTT. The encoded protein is CASRGTQPGEKLFF.

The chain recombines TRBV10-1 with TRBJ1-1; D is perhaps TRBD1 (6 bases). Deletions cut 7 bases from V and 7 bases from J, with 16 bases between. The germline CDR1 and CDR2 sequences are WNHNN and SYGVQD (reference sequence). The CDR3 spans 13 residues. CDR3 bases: TGCGCCAGCACCCGGGGCGGGGGGCATGAAGCTTTCTTT. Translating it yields CASTRGGGHEAFF.

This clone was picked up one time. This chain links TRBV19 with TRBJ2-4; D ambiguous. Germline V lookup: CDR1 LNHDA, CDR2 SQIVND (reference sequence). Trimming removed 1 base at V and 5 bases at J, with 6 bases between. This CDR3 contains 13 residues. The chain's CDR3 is CASSIAIQNIQYF. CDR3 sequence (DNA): TGTGCCAGTAGTATAGCTATACAAAACATTCAGTACTTC.

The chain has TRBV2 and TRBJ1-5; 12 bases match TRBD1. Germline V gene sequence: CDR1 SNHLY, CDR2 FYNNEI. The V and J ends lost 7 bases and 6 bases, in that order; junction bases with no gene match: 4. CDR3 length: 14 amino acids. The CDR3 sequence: CASKGTGGGQPQHF. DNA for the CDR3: TGTGCCAGCAAAGGGACAGGGGGCGGTCAGCCCCAGCATTTT.

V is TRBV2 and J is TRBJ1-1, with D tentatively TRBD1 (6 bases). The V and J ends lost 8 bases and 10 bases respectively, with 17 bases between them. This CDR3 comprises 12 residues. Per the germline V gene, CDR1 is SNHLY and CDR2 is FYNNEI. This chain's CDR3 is CASVGGGGIAFF. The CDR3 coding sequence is TGTGCCAGCGTGGGGGGGGGCGGGATAGCTTTCTTT.

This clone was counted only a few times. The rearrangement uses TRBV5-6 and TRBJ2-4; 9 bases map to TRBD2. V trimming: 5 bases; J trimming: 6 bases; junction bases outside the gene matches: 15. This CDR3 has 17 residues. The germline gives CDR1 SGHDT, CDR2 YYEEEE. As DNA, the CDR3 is TGTGCCAGCAGTCCAACATTCCGCGGGGGGGCGGGAAACATTCAGTACTTC. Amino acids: CASSPTFRGGAGNIQYF.

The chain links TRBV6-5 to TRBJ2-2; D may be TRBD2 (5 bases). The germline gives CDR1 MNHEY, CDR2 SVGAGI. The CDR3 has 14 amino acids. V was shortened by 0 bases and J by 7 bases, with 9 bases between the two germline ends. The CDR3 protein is CASSYSRVIGELFF. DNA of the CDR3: TGTGCCAGCAGTTACTCGAGGGTCATCGGGGAGCTGTTTTTT.